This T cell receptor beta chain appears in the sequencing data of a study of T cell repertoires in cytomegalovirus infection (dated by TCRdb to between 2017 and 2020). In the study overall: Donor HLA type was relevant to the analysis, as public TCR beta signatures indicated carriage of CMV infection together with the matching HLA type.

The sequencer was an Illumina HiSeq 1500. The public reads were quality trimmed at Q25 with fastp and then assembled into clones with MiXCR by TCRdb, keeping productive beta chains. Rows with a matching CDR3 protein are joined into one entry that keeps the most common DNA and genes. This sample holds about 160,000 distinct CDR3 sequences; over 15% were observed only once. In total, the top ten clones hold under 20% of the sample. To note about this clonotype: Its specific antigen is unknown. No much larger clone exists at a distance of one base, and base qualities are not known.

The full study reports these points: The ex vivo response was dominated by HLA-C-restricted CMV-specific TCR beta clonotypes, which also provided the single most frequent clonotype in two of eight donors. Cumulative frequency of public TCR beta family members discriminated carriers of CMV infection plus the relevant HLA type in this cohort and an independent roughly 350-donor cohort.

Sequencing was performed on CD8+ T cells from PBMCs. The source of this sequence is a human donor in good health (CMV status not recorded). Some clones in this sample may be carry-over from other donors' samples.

The CDR3 protein sequence reads: CASSSGVAGTEAFF. DNA sequence: TGTGCCAGCAGTTCTGGGGTAGCGGGCACTGAAGCTTTCTTT. The receptor chain draws on TRBV6-4 and TRBJ1-1, with the D gene call left open. Trimming takes 5 bases from V and 4 bases from J, and the germline ends sit 14 bases apart. The CDR1 and CDR2 encoded by the germline V gene are MRHNA and SNTAGT. The CDR3 holds 14 amino acids from the cysteine to the phenylalanine. Of all the DNA, just the CDR3 is kept, 42 bases in frame from base 1.